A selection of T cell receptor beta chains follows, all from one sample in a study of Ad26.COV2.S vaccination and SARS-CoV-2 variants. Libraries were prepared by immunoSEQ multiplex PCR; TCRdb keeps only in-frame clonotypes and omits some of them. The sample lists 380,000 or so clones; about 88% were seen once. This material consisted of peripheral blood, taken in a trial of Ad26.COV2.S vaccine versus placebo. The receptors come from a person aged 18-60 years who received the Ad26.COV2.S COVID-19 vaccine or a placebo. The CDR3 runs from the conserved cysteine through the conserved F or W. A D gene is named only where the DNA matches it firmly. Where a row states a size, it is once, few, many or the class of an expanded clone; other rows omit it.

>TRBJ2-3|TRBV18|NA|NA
CASSPRQETDTQYF
TGTGCCAGCTCACCACGCCAAGAGACGGATACGCAGTATTTT
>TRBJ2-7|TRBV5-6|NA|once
CASSLAGQAEQYF
TGTGCCAGCAGCTTGGCCGGGCAGGCTGAGCAGTACTTC
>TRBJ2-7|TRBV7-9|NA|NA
CASSSMTVLSYEQYF
TGTGCCAGCAGCTCCATGACGGTCCTCTCCTACGAGCAGTACTTC
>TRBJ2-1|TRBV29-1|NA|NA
CSVATNSHNEQFF
TGCAGCGTTGCTACTAATTCCCACAATGAGCAGTTCTTC
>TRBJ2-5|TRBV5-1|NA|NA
CASSSAGFETQYF
TGCGCCAGCAGCTCTGCGGGGTTTGAGACCCAGTACTTC
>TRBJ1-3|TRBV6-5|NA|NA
CASSYLTGNTIYF
TGTGCCAGCAGTTACCTAACGGGTAACACCATATATTTT
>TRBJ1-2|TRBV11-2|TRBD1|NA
CASSRDRVGGYTF
TGTGCCAGCAGCCGGGACAGGGTGGGTGGCTACACCTTC
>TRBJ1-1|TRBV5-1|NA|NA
CASSFVGEGNTEAFF
TGCGCCAGCAGCTTTGTGGGGGAGGGGAACACTGAAGCTTTCTTT
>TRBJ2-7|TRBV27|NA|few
CASSLRAGNYEQYF
TGTGCCAGCAGTTTAAGAGCAGGGAACTACGAGCAGTACTTC
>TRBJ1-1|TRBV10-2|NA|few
CASSEELGSTEAFF
TGCGCCAGCAGTGAGGAGCTAGGCAGCACTGAAGCTTTCTTT
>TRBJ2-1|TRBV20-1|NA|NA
CSASTQRYNEQFF
TGCAGTGCTAGTACGCAGAGATACAATGAGCAGTTCTTC
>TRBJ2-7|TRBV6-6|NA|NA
CALGQGNYEQYF
TGTGCCCTAGGGCAGGGTAACTACGAGCAGTACTTC
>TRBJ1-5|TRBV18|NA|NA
CASSPGQGDNQPQHF
TGTGCCAGCTCACCGGGGCAGGGTGACAATCAGCCCCAGCATTTT
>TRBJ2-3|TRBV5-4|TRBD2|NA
CASSAKRGEADTQYF
TGTGCCAGCAGCGCTAAGCGGGGGGAGGCGGATACGCAGTATTTT
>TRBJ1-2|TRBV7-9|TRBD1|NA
CASSPWGRGHGYTF
TGTGCCAGCAGCCCCTGGGGCAGGGGGCATGGCTACACCTTC
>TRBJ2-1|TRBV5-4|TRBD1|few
CASSPRQGNNEQFF
TGTGCCAGCAGCCCCAGACAGGGCAACAATGAGCAGTTCTTC
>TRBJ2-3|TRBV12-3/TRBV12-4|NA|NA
CASSSKQGTTQYF
TGTGCCAGCAGTTCTAAACAGGGAACTACGCAGTATTTT
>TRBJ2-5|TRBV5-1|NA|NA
CASTRMGLETQYF
TGCGCCAGCACCCGGATGGGGTTGGAGACCCAGTACTTC
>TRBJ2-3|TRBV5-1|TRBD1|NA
CASSLGSRQGADTQYF
TGCGCCAGCAGCTTGGGGTCGAGACAGGGAGCAGATACGCAGTATTTT
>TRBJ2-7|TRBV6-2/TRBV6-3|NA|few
CASSYRKGETTYEQYF
TGTGCCAGCAGTTACCGGAAGGGCGAAACCACCTACGAGCAGTACTTC
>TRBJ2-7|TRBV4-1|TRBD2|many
CASSAGGLASHEQYF
TGCGCCAGCAGCGCAGGGGGACTAGCGTCCCACGAGCAGTACTTC
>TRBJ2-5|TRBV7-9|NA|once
CASSLLLWGGQETQYF
TGTGCCAGCAGCCTACTTCTTTGGGGCGGCCAAGAGACCCAGTACTTC
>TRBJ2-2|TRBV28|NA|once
CASSLPGHGELFF
TGTGCCAGCAGTTTACCAGGACACGGGGAGCTGTTTTTT
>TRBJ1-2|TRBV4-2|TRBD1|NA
CASSRSNRDSYGYTF
TGTGCCAGCAGCCGAAGTAATCGGGACAGCTATGGCTACACCTTC
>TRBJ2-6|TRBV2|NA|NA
CASKKEAGANVLTF
TGTGCCAGCAAGAAGGAAGCCGGGGCCAACGTCCTGACTTTC
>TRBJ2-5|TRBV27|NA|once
CASSSTVGGRETQYF
TGTGCCAGCAGTTCCACCGTCGGGGGACGAGAGACCCAGTACTTC
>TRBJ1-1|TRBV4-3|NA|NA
CASSHQLAGASEAFF
TGCGCCAGCAGCCACCAGTTAGCGGGGGCGTCTGAAGCTTTCTTT
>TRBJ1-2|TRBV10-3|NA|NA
CAITPGRGLGYGYTF
TGTGCCATCACCCCTGGTCGGGGACTGGGCTATGGCTACACCTTC
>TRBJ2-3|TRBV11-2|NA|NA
CASSERVRGSSTDTQYF
TGTGCCAGCAGCGAACGAGTGAGGGGATCTAGCACAGATACGCAGTATTTT
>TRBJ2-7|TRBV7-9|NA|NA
CASSLPGPPWNEQYF
TGTGCCAGCAGCTTACCCGGGCCCCCTTGGAACGAGCAGTACTTC
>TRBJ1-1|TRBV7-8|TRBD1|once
CASSLRLAGGGNTEAFF
TGTGCCAGCAGCCTAAGGCTAGCAGGGGGTGGAAACACTGAAGCTTTCTTT
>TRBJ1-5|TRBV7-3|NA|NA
CASSSSPGRRCGQPQHF
TGTGCCAGCAGCTCCTCCCCGGGACGGAGGTGCGGTCAGCCCCAGCATTTT
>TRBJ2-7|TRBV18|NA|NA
CASSQGSQISYEQYF
TGTGCCAGCTCACAGGGATCCCAGATCTCCTACGAGCAGTACTTC
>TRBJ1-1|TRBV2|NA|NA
CASSADANTEAFF
TGTGCCAGCAGCGCGGACGCGAACACTGAAGCTTTCTTT
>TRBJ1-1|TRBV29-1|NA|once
CSVESTDQRRNEAFF
TGCAGCGTTGAATCGACGGACCAGCGGCGGAATGAAGCTTTCTTT
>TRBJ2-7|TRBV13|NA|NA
CASSSDRSYEQYF
TGTGCCAGCAGCTCCGACAGGAGTTACGAGCAGTACTTC
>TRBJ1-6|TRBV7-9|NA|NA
CASSSNSGVSTYNSPLHF
TGTGCCAGCAGCTCAAACAGCGGGGTGAGCACCTATAATTCACCCCTCCACTTT
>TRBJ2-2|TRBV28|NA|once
CASRWGGGVAGELFF
TGTGCCAGCAGATGGGGAGGGGGCGTCGCCGGGGAGCTGTTTTTT
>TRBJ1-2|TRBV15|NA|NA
CATSARGGVISYGYTF
TGTGCCACCAGCGCAAGAGGAGGAGTGATCTCCTATGGCTACACCTTC
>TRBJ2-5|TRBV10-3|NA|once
CAISVRVLGETQYF
TGTGCCATCAGTGTCAGGGTTCTCGGGGAGACCCAGTACTTC
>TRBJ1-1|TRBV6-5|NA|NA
CASSSATGGMNTEAFF
TGTGCCAGCAGTTCCGCGACAGGAGGAATGAACACTGAAGCTTTCTTT